The present TCR beta chain was sequenced within a study of cytomegalovirus exposure and HLA in healthy donors (dated 2017 in TCRdb). About the study as a whole: An earlier analysis of 550 to 700 of the donors reported approximately 300 Gb of sequence data and 117 million unique TCR beta sequences from about 200 million T cells. In the later analysis, no new phenotypic data were used to find candidate immune exposures; instead, reliance was placed on TCR beta sequences and their occurrence across donors. About five DR-DQ haplotypes were handled as single units for association and clustering, since linkage in the cohort was strong. In a later genetic analysis, genome-wide SNP genotypes for about 55% of the roughly 700 donors were used, and that subset was treated as a discovery cohort. All discovery cohort repertoires had been generated using a single sequencing platform. The aim of the study was to test whether cataloging public T cell receptors could identify signatures of past pathogen exposure. Approximately 310 gigabases of sequencing data and around 85 million unique TCR sequences made up an early release that covered approximately 650 HLA-typed donors. An earlier analysis of some 600 of the donors applied high-throughput TCR beta sequencing to assess whether each TCR beta V gene segment acted as functional or pseudogenic. Donor age, sex, ethnicity and CMV serostatus were collected together with the repertoire data. In addition to the first cohort of 500 to 850 subjects, a separate validation cohort of under 150 different subjects was used. In a later analysis, previously published TCR beta repertoires from 666 donors were re-analyzed and high-resolution HLA genotyping was added so that TCR occurrence patterns could be studied. HLA typing covered class I and class II loci at four-digit resolution. Across approximately 400 genotyped donors of the cohort, an average of roughly 230,000 unique TCR beta nucleotide sequences per donor were sequenced, and roughly 17% of those sequences were non-productive. Typing coverage differed by locus: A, B, C, DRB1 and DQB1 were typed in roughly 620-630 donors, DQA1 in about 550, DPA1 in some 610, and DPB1 in just under 480. Among the roughly 400 genotyped donors, approximately 77% belonged to the genetic ancestry cluster associated with self-reported Caucasian donors. The study used immunosequencing to profile the T cell repertoires of approximately 650 subjects and linked those repertoires to cytomegalovirus serostatus. To predict cytomegalovirus infection status, the study combined high-throughput TCR immunosequencing, statistical association of individual TCRs with disease status, and machine learning. Points the paper makes about the study in general: In a later analysis, 15,000 to 20,000 TCR beta sequences were associated with specific HLA alleles at a false discovery rate of 0.05. Most TCR sequences were seen in very few donors, while some public TCRs were found in many individuals. Correlated functional status among segregating V segments might reflect linkage disequilibrium, but an unknown experimental factor could not be ruled out. In a later analysis, HLA-associated TCR beta chains showed more clonal expansion and lower generation probabilities than non-associated chains that were equally common. The 87-base-pair reads could not distinguish some IMGT-functional V segments, including TRBV6-2 and TRBV6-3, so those segments were excluded. In a later genetic analysis, a missense DCLRE1C variant was associated with V-gene and J-gene trimming of TCR beta chains, and the association was replicated in an independent cohort. Several of the top co-occurrence clusters appeared to be linked to parvovirus B19, influenza, CMV and Epstein-Barr virus, according to a later analysis. The study gave a list of 150 to 200 TCR beta chains associated with cytomegalovirus. A cluster of highly shared sequence variants was judged likely to represent a technical artifact of the sequencing pipeline. Only TCR beta chains were sequenced in this cohort, and the absence of alpha or paired-chain data limited detectable features. CMV serostatus was the only immune exposure information available for the cohort. In a later analysis, the rate of TCR association differed among HLA loci, with DRB1 alleles having the most associated TCRs and HLA-C alleles having the fewest. Most CMV-associated TCR beta chains appeared to be HLA-restricted in a later analysis, and the HLA associations seemed to be driven largely by CMV exposure. In both the original and validation cohorts, the classifier was reported to diagnose cytomegalovirus status with high specificity and sensitivity. It was suggested by the authors that the approach could potentially be generalized to other disease states and immunological phenotypes. Broadly in line with IMGT annotations, most TCR beta V segments showed up in productive rearrangements about 87% or about 30% of the time in an earlier analysis of several hundred of the donors. A few of the identified cytomegalovirus-associated TCR beta chains were confirmed in vitro to be specific for cytomegalovirus antigens. Compared with the roughly 700-donor mean, donors in an Asian-associated ancestry cluster had fewer N-insertions in productive TCRs, according to a later genetic analysis. The earlier analysis of 587 of the donors excluded around 17 rarely observed V segments, including chromosome 9 orphons, because counts were too low. Because HLA typing was missing for some donors at each locus, association tests included only the typed subset. The presence/absence analyses assumed that sequencing depth was roughly uniform across donors, and that assumption may not be true. A further reported finding was that TCR beta sequences accurately predicted the HLA-A and HLA-B alleles for most subjects in the first cohort. When HLA alleles, especially DR and DQ, strongly co-occurred, attributing TCR associations to individual alleles was difficult.

The cohort was made up of hundreds of healthy bone marrow donors. At the time of sampling, every cohort member was nominally healthy, though immune exposures that went unrecorded were likely present. The donor tested CMV seronegative and was one of the 352 seronegative cohort members. A peripheral blood sample was provided by each donor, and peripheral blood mononuclear cells were used for TCR beta sequencing. The Qiagen DNeasy Blood Extraction Kit was used to extract genomic DNA from the blood cell samples. The library was built by means of the immunoSEQ multiplex PCR assay. For the multiplex PCR, a mixture combining 60 forward primers for TCR Vbeta segments and 13 reverse primers for TCR Jbeta segments was used. The CDR3 region of rearranged TCR beta genes was amplified from genomic DNA with a multiplex PCR assay. The amplified TCR beta libraries were sequenced on the Illumina HiSeq System as 87-base-pair reads. The authors processed their data as follows. Across the 500 to 750 repertoires, a later analysis counted 80 million or so unique TCR beta chains, 9.5 million to 13 million of which were shared by at least two donors. Raw reads were error-corrected and collapsed into unique sequences by a nearest-neighbor algorithm in which closely related sequences were merged to remove PCR and sequencing errors. V, D and J gene segments were assigned by aligning CDR3 sequences to IMGT reference sequences. For a sequence to be retained, at least a six-nucleotide match to both a V gene segment and a J gene segment was required. Rearrangements were classified as productive when the CDR3 lacked stop codons and remained in frame with V and J, and all other rearrangements were classified as non-productive. CDR3 was defined by IMGT convention, running from the second conserved V-encoded cysteine to the conserved J-encoded phenylalanine. The earlier analysis of fewer than 750 of the donors excluded sequences that lacked an unambiguous match to a single V gene segment. An earlier analysis of a few hundred of the donors called V segments functional above 56.7% productive rearrangements and segregating when the between-donor standard deviation exceeded 5%. To diagnose cytomegalovirus status from the catalog of TCR beta chain sequences, a statistical classification framework was built. In a later analysis, V and J genes were assigned by comparing TCR nucleotide sequences against IMGT/GENE-DB human TR gene sequences. Using the TCRdist pipeline, a later analysis assigned CDR3 sequences along with most-parsimonious VDJ recombination scenarios. A later analysis defined each TCR beta chain by its CDR3 amino acid sequence plus V-gene family, and excluded reads lacking a unique V-gene family. In a later analysis, 500 to 700 highly shared, low-generation-probability nucleotide sequences were removed to address suspected cross-contamination and a sequencing artifact. For each public chain, a later analysis derived a clonal expansion index from normalized ranks of inferred template counts within each repertoire. In a later analysis, generation probabilities were computed with a VDJ recombination model fitted to out-of-frame rearrangements, and the resulting probabilities were checked against IGoR. Hypergeometric tests were used in a later analysis to score TCR-TCR, TCR-HLA and TCR-CMV co-occurrence, with a repertoire-size bias correction applied to the TCR pairs. A later analysis estimated false discovery rates by permuting HLA or CMV assignments 20 times. A later analysis grouped co-occurring TCRs with DBSCAN, adding TCRdist sequence similarity when clustering within HLA-allele-positive subsets. Repertoires with fewer than 30,000 or more than 120,000 public chains were left out of co-occurrence clustering, as were five repertoires with anomalous nucleotide sharing. The clones in this table, taken by TCRdb from immuneACCESS, are in-frame only. Not every clone is retained; where verified, under half of the shortfall comes from an unresolved V gene, and the cause of the rest is unknown. V and J calls and clone size are given by that table; D and trimming were obtained from the DNA. Here the sample has 210,000 or so clones; approximately 82% occur a single time. The ten largest clones capture 0.58% of the sample.

A remark on this clone: The specificity of this receptor is unknown. Within one base of it there is no much larger clone, and no base qualities were kept.

The V and J ends are trimmed by 6 bases and 3 bases, leaving 9 bases between them. Its CDR3 holds 13 amino acids, cysteine through phenylalanine. Of the read, only the CDR3 DNA is kept; its 39 bases are in frame from base 1. CDR1 is given as SGHVS and CDR2 as FQNEAQ, both from the germline V gene. The source of this sequence is a woman in her 40s in good health and CMV-seronegative. The rearrangement combines TRBV7-8 with TRBJ1-5, with a weak D call of TRBD1 (6 bases match). Sequences were obtained from PBMCs. Here is the DNA: TGTGCCAGCAGGGCAGGGGCCAATCAGCCCCAGCATTTT. Translated, it gives CASRAGANQPQHF.